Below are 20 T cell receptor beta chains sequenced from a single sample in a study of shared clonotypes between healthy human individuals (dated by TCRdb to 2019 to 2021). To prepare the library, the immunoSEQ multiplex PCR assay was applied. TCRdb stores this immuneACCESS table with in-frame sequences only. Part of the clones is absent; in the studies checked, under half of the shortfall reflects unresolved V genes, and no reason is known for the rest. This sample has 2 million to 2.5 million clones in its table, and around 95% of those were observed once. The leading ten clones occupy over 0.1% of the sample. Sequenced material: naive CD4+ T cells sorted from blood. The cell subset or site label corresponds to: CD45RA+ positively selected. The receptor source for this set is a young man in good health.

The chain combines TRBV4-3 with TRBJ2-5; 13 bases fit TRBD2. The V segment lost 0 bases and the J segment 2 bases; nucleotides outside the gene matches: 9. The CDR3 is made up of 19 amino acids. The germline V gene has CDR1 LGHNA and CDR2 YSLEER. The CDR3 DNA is TGCGCCAGCAGCCAAGATGGAGGACTAGCGGGAGTGGGGCAAGAGACCCAGTACTTC. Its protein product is CASSQDGGLAGVGQETQYF.

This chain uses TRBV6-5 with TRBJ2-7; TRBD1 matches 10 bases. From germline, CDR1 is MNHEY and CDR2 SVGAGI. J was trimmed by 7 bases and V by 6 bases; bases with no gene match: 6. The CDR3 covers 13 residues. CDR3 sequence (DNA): TGTGCCAGCAGACCCGGGACAGGGGTGGAGCAGTACTTC. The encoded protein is CASRPGTGVEQYF.

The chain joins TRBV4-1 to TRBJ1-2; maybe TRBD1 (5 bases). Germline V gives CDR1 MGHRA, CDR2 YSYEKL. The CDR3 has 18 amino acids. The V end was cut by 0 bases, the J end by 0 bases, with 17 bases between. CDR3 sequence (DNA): TGCGCCAGCAGCCAAGAATATACAGGAGTAATTTCTAACTATGGCTACACCTTC. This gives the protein CASSQEYTGVISNYGYTF.

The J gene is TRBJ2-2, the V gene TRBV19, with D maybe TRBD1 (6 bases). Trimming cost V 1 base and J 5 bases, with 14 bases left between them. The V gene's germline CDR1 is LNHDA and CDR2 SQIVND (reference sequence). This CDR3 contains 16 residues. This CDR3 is CASSIAGAGSTGELFF. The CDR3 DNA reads TGTGCCAGTAGTATAGCAGGGGCTGGGAGTACCGGGGAGCTGTTTTTT.

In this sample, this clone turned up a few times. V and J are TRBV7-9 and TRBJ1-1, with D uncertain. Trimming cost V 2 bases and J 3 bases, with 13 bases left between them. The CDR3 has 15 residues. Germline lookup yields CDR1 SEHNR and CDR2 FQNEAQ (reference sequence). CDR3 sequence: CASSLRAGWDTEAFF. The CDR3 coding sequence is TGTGCCAGCAGCTTAAGGGCTGGATGGGACACTGAAGCTTTCTTT.

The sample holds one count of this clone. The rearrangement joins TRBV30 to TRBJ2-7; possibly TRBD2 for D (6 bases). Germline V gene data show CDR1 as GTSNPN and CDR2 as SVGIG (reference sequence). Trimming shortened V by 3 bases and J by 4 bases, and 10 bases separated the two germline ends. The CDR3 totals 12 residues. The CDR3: CAWSPSVYEQYF. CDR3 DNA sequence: TGTGCCTGGAGCCCTAGCGTATACGAGCAGTACTTC.

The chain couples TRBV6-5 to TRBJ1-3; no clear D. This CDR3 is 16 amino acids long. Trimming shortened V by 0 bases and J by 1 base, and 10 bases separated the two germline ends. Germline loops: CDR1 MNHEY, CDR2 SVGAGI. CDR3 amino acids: CASSYSLSLSGNTIYF. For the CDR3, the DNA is TGTGCCAGCAGTTACTCGCTAAGTCTGTCTGGAAACACCATATATTTT.

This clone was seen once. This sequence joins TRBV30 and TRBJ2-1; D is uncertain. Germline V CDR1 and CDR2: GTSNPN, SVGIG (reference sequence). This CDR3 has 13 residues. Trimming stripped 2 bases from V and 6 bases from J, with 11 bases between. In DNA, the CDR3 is TGTGCCTGGAGTTTACGGGCTCGCAATGAGCAGTTCTTC. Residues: CAWSLRARNEQFF.

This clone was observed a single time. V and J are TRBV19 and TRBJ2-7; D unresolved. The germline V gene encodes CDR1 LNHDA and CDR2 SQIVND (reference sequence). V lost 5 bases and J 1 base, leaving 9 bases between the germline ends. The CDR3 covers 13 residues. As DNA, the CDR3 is TGTGCCAGTAGTGCCGGGTTGTCCTACGAGCAGTACTTC. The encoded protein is CASSAGLSYEQYF.

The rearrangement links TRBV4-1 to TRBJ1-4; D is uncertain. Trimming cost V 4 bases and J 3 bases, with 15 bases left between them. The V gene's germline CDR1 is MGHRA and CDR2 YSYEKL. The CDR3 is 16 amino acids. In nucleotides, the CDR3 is TGCGCCAGCAGCCCCGGGAGTCGGGCCCCTAATGAAAAACTGTTTTTT. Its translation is CASSPGSRAPNEKLFF.

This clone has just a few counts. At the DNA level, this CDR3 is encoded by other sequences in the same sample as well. The CDR3 reads CASSYLETQYF. In DNA form, the CDR3 reads TGTGCCAGCAGTTACCTAGAGACCCAGTACTTC. The genes are TRBV6-5 and TRBJ2-5; no definite D call. Germline values: CDR1 MNHEY, CDR2 SVGAGI. The CDR3 runs 11 residues. Trimming removed 2 bases from V and 4 bases from J, with 2 bases in between.

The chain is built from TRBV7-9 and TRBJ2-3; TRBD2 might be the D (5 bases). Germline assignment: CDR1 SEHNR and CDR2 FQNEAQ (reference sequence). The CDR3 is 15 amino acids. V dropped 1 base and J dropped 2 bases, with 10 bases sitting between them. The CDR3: CASSLGRTYTDTQYF. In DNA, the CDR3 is TGTGCCAGCAGCTTAGGCCGGACTTACACAGATACGCAGTATTTT.

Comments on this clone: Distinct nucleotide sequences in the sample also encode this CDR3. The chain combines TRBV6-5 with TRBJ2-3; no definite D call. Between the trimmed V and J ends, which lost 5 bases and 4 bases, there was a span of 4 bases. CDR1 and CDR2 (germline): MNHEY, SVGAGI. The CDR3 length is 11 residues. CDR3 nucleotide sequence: TGTGCCAGCAGTGCTTCAGATACGCAGTATTTT. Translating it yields CASSASDTQYF.

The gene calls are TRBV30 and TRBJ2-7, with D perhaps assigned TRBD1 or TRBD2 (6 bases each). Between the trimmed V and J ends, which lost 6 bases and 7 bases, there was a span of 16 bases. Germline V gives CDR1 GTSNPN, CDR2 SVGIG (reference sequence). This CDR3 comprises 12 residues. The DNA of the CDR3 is TGTGCCTGCTCCCTAGGGGGGAGAGAGCAGTACTTC. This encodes CACSLGGREQYF.

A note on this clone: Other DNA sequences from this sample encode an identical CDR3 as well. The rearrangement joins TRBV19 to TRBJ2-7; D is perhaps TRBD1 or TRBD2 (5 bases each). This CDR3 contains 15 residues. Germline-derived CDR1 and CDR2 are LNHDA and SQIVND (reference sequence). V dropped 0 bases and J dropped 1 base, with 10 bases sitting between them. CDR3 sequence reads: CASSIEGTASYEQYF. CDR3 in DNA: TGTGCCAGTAGTATAGAGGGGACGGCATCCTACGAGCAGTACTTC.

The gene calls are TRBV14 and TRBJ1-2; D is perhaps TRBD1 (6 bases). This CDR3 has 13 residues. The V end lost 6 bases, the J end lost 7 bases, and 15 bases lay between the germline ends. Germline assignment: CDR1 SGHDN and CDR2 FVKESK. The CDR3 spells CASSRTETSGYTF. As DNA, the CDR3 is TGTGCCAGCAGTCGGACAGAAACCTCTGGCTACACCTTC.

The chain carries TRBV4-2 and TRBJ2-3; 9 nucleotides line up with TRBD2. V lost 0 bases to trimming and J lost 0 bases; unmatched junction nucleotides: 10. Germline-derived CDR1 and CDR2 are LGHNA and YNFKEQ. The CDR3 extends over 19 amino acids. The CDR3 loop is CASSQDRASGVTSTDTQYF. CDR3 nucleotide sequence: TGTGCCAGCAGCCAAGATAGGGCTAGCGGGGTGACTAGCACAGATACGCAGTATTTT.

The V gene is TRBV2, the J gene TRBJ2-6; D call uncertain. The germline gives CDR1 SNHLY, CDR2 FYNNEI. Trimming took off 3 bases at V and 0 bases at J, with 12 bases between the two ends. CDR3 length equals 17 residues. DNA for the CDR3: TGTGCCAGCAGTGACAGTTTCACCCGCTCTGGGGCCAACGTCCTGACTTTC. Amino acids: CASSDSFTRSGANVLTF.

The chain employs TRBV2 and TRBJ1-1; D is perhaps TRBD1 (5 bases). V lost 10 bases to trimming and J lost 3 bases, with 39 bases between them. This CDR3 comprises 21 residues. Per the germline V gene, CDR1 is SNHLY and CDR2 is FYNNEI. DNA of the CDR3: TGTGCCACTCCCGAAGAATTGCGAAGGTTGGTCGACAGAGGACGGGACACTGAAGCTTTCTTT. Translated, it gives CATPEELRRLVDRGRDTEAFF.

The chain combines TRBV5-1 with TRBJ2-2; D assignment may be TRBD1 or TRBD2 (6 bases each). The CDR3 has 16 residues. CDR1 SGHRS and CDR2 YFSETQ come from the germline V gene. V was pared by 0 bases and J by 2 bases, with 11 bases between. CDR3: CASSLAGAFNTGELFF. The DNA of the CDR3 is TGCGCCAGCAGCTTGGCGGGGGCCTTTAACACCGGGGAGCTGTTTTTT.